One T cell receptor (beta chain) is described in this entry. This specimen belongs to a study of blood T cell repertoires in COVID-19. Overall study: Acute and convalescent COVID-19 samples came from the United States, Italy and Spain.

Clones were sequenced by immunoSEQ multiplex PCR, and TCRdb holds only the in-frame ones, with some missing. In the table there are a few hundred thousand clones, roughly 90% of which are singletons. Trimming removed 5 bases from V and 5 bases from J; junction bases left unmatched: 8. The CDR3 contains 16 residues. Germline lookup yields CDR1 MNHEY and CDR2 SVGEGT. Sequenced input: peripheral blood. V usage is TRBV6-2 or TRBV6-3 and J usage is TRBJ2-1, with 11 bases identical to TRBD1. The clonotype originates from a woman aged 25 to 39 with COVID-19, enrolled during active disease. The CDR3 region is CASSPPGQGEDNEQFF. The CDR3 region has the DNA TGTGCCAGCAGTCCCCCGGGACAGGGGGAGGACAATGAGCAGTTCTTC.